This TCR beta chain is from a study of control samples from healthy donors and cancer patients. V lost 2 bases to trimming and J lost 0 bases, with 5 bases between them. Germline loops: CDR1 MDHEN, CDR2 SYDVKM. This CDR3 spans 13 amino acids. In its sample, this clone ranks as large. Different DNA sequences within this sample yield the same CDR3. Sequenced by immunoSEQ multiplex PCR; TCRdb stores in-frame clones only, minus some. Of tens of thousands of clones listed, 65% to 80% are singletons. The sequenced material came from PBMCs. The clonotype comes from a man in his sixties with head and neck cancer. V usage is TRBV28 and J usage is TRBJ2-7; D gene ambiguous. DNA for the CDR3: TGTGCCAGCAGTTTAGTTAGCTCCTACGAGCAGTACTTC. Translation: CASSLVSSYEQYF.